Below are 27 T cell receptor beta chains sequenced from a single sample in a study of beta chain features in type 1 diabetes. Study observations and caveats: TCRB CDR3 length was moderately but significantly reduced in all four CD4+ subsets of Type 1 diabetes patients.

All of the isolated RNA was reverse transcribed, so expressed TCRB transcripts were sequenced. Generated by immunoSEQ multiplex PCR, the TCRdb table keeps only in-frame clones and is missing some. Of 680,000 or so clones in the sample, roughly 13% were seen once. Their target antigens are unknown. What was sequenced was naive CD4+ T cells from blood. The receptor set was obtained from a man younger than 35 with type 1 diabetes.

The genes are TRBV27 and TRBJ1-2, with 8 bases identical to TRBD1. Germline V gene sequence: CDR1 MNHEY, CDR2 SMNVEV (reference sequence). Germline trimming cut 3 bases from V and 5 bases from J; bases unmatched to any gene: 8. The length of the CDR3 is 15 residues. The CDR3: CASSLGQGAVYGYTF. For the CDR3, the DNA is TGTGCCAGCAGTTTGGGGCAGGGGGCAGTGTATGGCTACACCTTC.

The chain joins TRBV9 to TRBJ2-3; 10 positions agree with TRBD2. V gave up 3 bases and J gave up 6 bases; unmatched junction bases: 10. The CDR3 loop spans 16 amino acids. The germline V gene encodes CDR1 SGDLS and CDR2 YYNGEE. CDR3 in DNA: TGTGCCAGCAGCGGTCCCTCTAGCGGGGGAATGGATACGCAGTATTTT. Translating it yields CASSGPSSGGMDTQYF.

This chain uses TRBV20-1 with TRBJ1-6; D is unclear. V lost 6 bases, J lost 13 bases, and 10 bases lay in between. This CDR3 has 10 residues. Germline V gene data show CDR1 as DFQATT and CDR2 as SNEGSKA (reference sequence). CDR3 nucleotides: TGCAGTGCGTATGGGGAGCCCCTCCACTTT. Protein sequence: CSAYGEPLHF.

The chain has TRBV19 and TRBJ2-1, with 8 bases fitting TRBD2. The germline V gene has CDR1 LNHDA and CDR2 SQIVND (reference sequence). This CDR3 spans 13 amino acids. V shed 5 bases, J shed 6 bases, and the junction held 3 bases outside the gene matches. The DNA for the CDR3 is TGTGCCAGTAGTGGCGGGGGGTTCAATGAGCAGTTCTTC. It translates to CASSGGGFNEQFF.

This sequence joins TRBV29-1 and TRBJ2-3; D unresolved. The CDR3 is 14 amino acids. The V gene lost 4 bases and the J gene lost 0 bases, with 11 bases spanning the gap. In germline, CDR1 is SQVTM, CDR2 ANQGSEA. CDR3 DNA sequence: TGCAGCGTTGGGGCGGCTTCTAGCACAGATACGCAGTATTTT. Translated, it gives CSVGAASSTDTQYF.

This clone was counted between two and nine times. The V gene is TRBV4-1, the J gene TRBJ2-6; 9 positions agree with TRBD1. CDR1 and CDR2 (germline): MGHRA, YSYEKL. Trimming removed 3 bases from V and 4 bases from J; junction bases left unmatched: 10. The CDR3 is 18 residues long. The CDR3 reads CASSHPGTGISGANVLTF. CDR3 DNA sequence: TGCGCCAGCAGCCACCCCGGGACAGGGATAAGCGGGGCCAACGTCCTGACTTTC.

This rearrangement joins TRBV2 to TRBJ1-5; the D is unclear. Trimming removed 10 bases at V and 1 base at J, with 17 bases between. CDR3 length: 15 amino acids. The germline CDR1 and CDR2 sequences are SNHLY and FYNNEI. DNA for the CDR3: TGTGCCACCTCTAACTTCCCGGACAGCAATCAGCCCCAGCATTTT. This gives the protein CATSNFPDSNQPQHF.

This clone was picked up a small number of times. This chain uses TRBV18 with TRBJ2-4, with TRBD1 matching over 7 bases. Germline V gives CDR1 KGHSH, CDR2 LQKENI. J was trimmed by 14 bases and V by 0 bases; bases with no gene match: 13. CDR3 size: 15 residues. The CDR3 DNA reads TGTGCCAGCTCACCACCGATGAAACAGGGGTGGGAAAAGTACTTC. Protein: CASSPPMKQGWEKYF. The whole variable domain, remainder taken from reference TRBV18 and TRBJ2-4, is NAGVMQNPRHLVRRRGQEARLRCSPMKGHSHVYWYRQLPEEGLKFMVYLQKENIIDESGMPKERFSAEFPKEGPSILRIQQVVRGDSAAYFCASSPPMKQGWEKYFGAGTRLSVL.

The rearrangement links TRBV6-1 to TRBJ2-2, with D possibly matching TRBD1 (6 bases). The CDR3 covers 16 residues. Per germline, CDR1 MNHNS and CDR2 SASEGT. The germline V and J ends were trimmed by 1 base and 2 bases, with 11 bases remaining between them. CDR3 residues: CASSEGKQGNTGELFF. The CDR3, as DNA: TGTGCCAGCAGTGAAGGCAAACAGGGAAACACCGGGGAGCTGTTTTTT.

In regard to this clone: Other DNA sequences within the sample encode an identical CDR3. The chain recombines TRBV27 with TRBJ1-1, with D perhaps matching TRBD1 (5 bases). This CDR3 spans 14 amino acids. The V gene lost 5 bases and the J gene lost 4 bases, with 14 bases spanning the gap. Germline assignment: CDR1 MNHEY and CDR2 SMNVEV (reference sequence). CDR3 bases: TGTGCCAGCAGTCCCACCCGGGGCGGCACTGAAGCTTTCTTT. Its protein is CASSPTRGGTEAFF.

The rearrangement uses TRBV11-2 and TRBJ2-3; TRBD2 aligns across 11 bases. V shed 7 bases and J 4 bases; nucleotides not matched to a gene: 16. Per the germline V gene, CDR1 is SGHAT and CDR2 is FQNNGV. The CDR3 spans 18 residues. Here the CDR3 DNA reads TGTGCCAGCACCTACTTCAGGATTACTAGCGGGGGCGCAGATACGCAGTATTTT. Translation: CASTYFRITSGGADTQYF. Drawing the rest from reference TRBV11-2 and TRBJ2-3, the complete variable domain is EAGVAQSPRYKIIEKRQSVAFWCNPISGHATLYWYQQILGQGPKLLIQFQNNGVVDDSQLPKDRFSAERLKGVDSTLKIQPAKLEDSAVYLCASTYFRITSGGADTQYFGPGTRLTVL.

This clone was counted a few times. This chain uses TRBV11-2 with TRBJ1-3; D may be TRBD1 (5 bases). The CDR3 covers 16 residues. Trimming shortened V by 3 bases and J by 2 bases, and 14 bases separated the two germline ends. Per germline, CDR1 SGHAT and CDR2 FQNNGV. CDR3 DNA: TGTGCCAGCAGCTTGAGGGGAGTGGGCCCTGGAAACACCATATATTTT. Translation: CASSLRGVGPGNTIYF.

This clone showed up just a few times. CDR3 in amino acids: CASSASGGPGDTQYF. The CDR3 coding sequence is TGTGCCAGCAGCGCTAGCGGGGGGCCTGGAGATACGCAGTATTTT. V and J are TRBV9 and TRBJ2-3, with 11 bases lining up with TRBD2. CDR1 and CDR2 from the germline V gene are SGDLS and YYNGEE. The CDR3 has 15 amino acids. V shed 3 bases, J shed 5 bases, and the junction held 5 bases outside the gene matches.

The genes are TRBV30 and TRBJ1-2; D is possibly TRBD1 (5 bases). Trimming stripped 7 bases from V and 4 bases from J, with 13 bases between. The CDR3 contains 12 residues. Germline V gene lookup returns CDR1 GTSNPN and CDR2 SVGIG (reference sequence). CDR3 amino acids: CAFLGGGYGYTF. The CDR3 coding sequence is TGTGCCTTCCTCGGCGGGGGCTATGGCTACACCTTC.

This clone came up a few times. This sample also contains other DNA sequences that code for the same CDR3. The chain combines TRBV30 with TRBJ1-5, with D unclear. Germline V lookup: CDR1 GTSNPN, CDR2 SVGIG (reference sequence). The CDR3 totals 12 residues. Trimming took off 3 bases at V and 1 base at J, with 4 bases between the two ends. The CDR3: CAWSRSNQPQHF. For the CDR3, the DNA is TGTGCCTGGAGCCGCAGCAATCAGCCCCAGCATTTT.

The V and J genes are TRBV10-3 and TRBJ1-2; D possibly corresponds to TRBD1 (6 bases). The CDR3 sequence is 17 residues long. The germline V gene encodes CDR1 ENHRY and CDR2 SYGVKD. V was pared by 7 bases and J by 8 bases, with 29 bases between. CDR3 nucleotides: TGTGCCATCACATCCCGGAGGGGGACCCCGACCCCGGACGGCTACACCTTC. Translation gives CAITSRRGTPTPDGYTF.

This chain links TRBV10-3 with TRBJ1-5; 8 positions match TRBD1. V was pared by 9 bases and J by 3 bases, with 4 bases of the junction left unmatched. Germline V gene data show CDR1 as ENHRY and CDR2 as SYGVKD. The CDR3 consists of 13 residues. This CDR3 is CAIRQGTNQPQHF. Written as DNA, the CDR3 is TGTGCCATAAGACAGGGGACCAATCAGCCCCAGCATTTT.

V and J are TRBV14 and TRBJ1-2; no definite D call. This CDR3 is built from 14 residues. In germline, CDR1 is SGHDN, CDR2 FVKESK. V lost 0 bases to trimming and J lost 3 bases, with 8 bases between them. The CDR3 spells CASSQDPLDYGYTF. CDR3 bases: TGTGCCAGCAGCCAAGATCCCCTCGACTATGGCTACACCTTC.

This clone was seen only a few times. The V call is TRBV6-6, the J call TRBJ1-1; D gene uncertain. The CDR3 spans 14 residues. Germline V lookup: CDR1 MNHNY, CDR2 SVGAGI (reference sequence). V shed 0 bases and J shed 2 bases, with 7 bases lying between them. The CDR3 loop reads CASSYSVLNTEAFF. Here the CDR3 DNA reads TGTGCCAGCAGTTACTCGGTACTAAACACTGAAGCTTTCTTT.

A few counts support this clone. The chain recombines TRBV10-3 with TRBJ2-3; no reliable D call. The CDR3 length is 12 residues. CDR1 and CDR2 from the germline V gene are ENHRY and SYGVKD. Trimming shortened V by 2 bases and J by 5 bases, and 5 bases separated the two germline ends. The CDR3, as DNA: TGTGCCATCAGTGAGAACGGAGATACGCAGTATTTT. Its protein product is CAISENGDTQYF.

This clone was found a few times. The chain carries TRBV27 and TRBJ2-5; 13 bases line up with TRBD2. The CDR3 sequence is 14 residues long. Trimming removed 8 bases from V and 5 bases from J; junction bases left unmatched: 5. Germline V gene lookup returns CDR1 MNHEY and CDR2 SMNVEV (reference sequence). CDR3 sequence (DNA): TGTGCCAGCCGCGGACTAGCGGGAGTGGAGACCCAGTACTTC. It yields the protein CASRGLAGVETQYF.

The CDR3 DNA sequence: TGTGCCAGCAGCATCAGGGGGCCCAATCAGCCCCAGCATTTT. As protein: CASSIRGPNQPQHF. The chain employs TRBV5-6 and TRBJ1-5, with TRBD1 matching 8 bases. CDR3 size: 14 residues. The germline gives CDR1 SGHDT, CDR2 YYEEEE. Losses at the gene ends were 4 bases for V and 3 bases for J; bases not matched to a gene: 3. The complete variable domain, with remaining parts taken from reference TRBV5-6 and TRBJ1-5, reads DAGVTQSPTHLIKTRGQQVTLRCSPKSGHDTVSWYQQALGQGPQFIFQYYEEEERQRGNFPDRFSGHQFPNYSSELNVNALLLGDSALYLCASSIRGPNQPQHFGDGTRLSIL.

This clone was seen only a few times. The rearrangement links TRBV29-1 to TRBJ1-1; D might be TRBD1 (5 bases). This CDR3 spans 11 amino acids. Trimming cost V 7 bases and J 8 bases, with 14 bases left between them. Germline CDR1 SQVTM, CDR2 ANQGSEA. CDR3 region: CSAWVAGEAFF. CDR3 DNA: TGCAGCGCCTGGGTAGCAGGGGAAGCTTTCTTT.

The chain joins TRBV29-1 to TRBJ1-2, with D maybe TRBD1 (6 bases). The CDR3 length is 14 residues. Germline assignment: CDR1 SQVTM and CDR2 ANQGSEA. V was clipped by 1 base and J by 9 bases, with 18 bases between them. CDR3 loop: CSVEGITGSRSYTF. Written as DNA, the CDR3 is TGCAGCGTTGAAGGGATCACAGGGAGTAGAAGCTACACCTTC. Looking up the rest from reference TRBV29-1 and TRBJ1-2 gives the full variable domain: SAVISQKPSRDICQRGTSLTIQCQVDSQVTMMFWYRQQPGQSLTLIATANQGSEATYESGFVIDKFPISRPNLTFSTLTVSNMSPEDSSIYLCSVEGITGSRSYTFGSGTRLTVV.

The chain couples TRBV2 to TRBJ1-2, with 7 bases matching TRBD1. Germline V gives CDR1 SNHLY, CDR2 FYNNEI. V was clipped by 3 bases and J by 2 bases; unmatched bases: 3. CDR3 length: 14 amino acids. The DNA for the CDR3 is TGTGCCAGCAGTGACGGGACAGTAAACTATGGCTACACCTTC. Amino acids: CASSDGTVNYGYTF.

This clone was detected a few times. At the DNA level, this CDR3 is encoded by other sequences in the same sample as well. The chain joins TRBV5-1 to TRBJ1-1; D uncertain. The germline V gene has CDR1 SGHRS and CDR2 YFSETQ. V lost 3 bases to trimming and J lost 1 base, with 7 bases between them. This CDR3 is 13 amino acids long. In DNA form, the CDR3 reads TGCGCCAGCAGCTCAGGCCAGAACACTGAAGCTTTCTTT. Protein sequence: CASSSGQNTEAFF.

This clone was counted a few times. The chain is built from TRBV7-3 and TRBJ2-3; D not resolved. CDR3 length equals 15 residues. CDR1 and CDR2 from the germline V gene are SGHTA and FQGTGA. V was cut by 2 bases and J by 2 bases, with 11 bases left in between. For the CDR3, the DNA is TGTGCCAGCAGCTTATTGGGCAGGTCCACAGATACGCAGTATTTT. This translates into CASSLLGRSTDTQYF.